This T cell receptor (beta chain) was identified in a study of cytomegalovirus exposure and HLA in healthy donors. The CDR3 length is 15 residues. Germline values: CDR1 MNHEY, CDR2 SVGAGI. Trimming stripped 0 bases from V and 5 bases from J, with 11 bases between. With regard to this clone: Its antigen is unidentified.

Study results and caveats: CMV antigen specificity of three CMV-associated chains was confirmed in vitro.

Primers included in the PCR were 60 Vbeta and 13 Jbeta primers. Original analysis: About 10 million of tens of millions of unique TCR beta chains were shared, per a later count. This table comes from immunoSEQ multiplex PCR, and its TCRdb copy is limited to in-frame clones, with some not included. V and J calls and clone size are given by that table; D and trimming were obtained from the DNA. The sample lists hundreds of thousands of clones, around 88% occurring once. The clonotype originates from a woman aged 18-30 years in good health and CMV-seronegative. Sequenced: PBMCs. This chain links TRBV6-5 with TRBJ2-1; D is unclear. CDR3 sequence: CASSYSISRHNEQFF. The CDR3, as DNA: TGTGCCAGCAGTTACTCGATTAGCAGACACAATGAGCAGTTCTTC.